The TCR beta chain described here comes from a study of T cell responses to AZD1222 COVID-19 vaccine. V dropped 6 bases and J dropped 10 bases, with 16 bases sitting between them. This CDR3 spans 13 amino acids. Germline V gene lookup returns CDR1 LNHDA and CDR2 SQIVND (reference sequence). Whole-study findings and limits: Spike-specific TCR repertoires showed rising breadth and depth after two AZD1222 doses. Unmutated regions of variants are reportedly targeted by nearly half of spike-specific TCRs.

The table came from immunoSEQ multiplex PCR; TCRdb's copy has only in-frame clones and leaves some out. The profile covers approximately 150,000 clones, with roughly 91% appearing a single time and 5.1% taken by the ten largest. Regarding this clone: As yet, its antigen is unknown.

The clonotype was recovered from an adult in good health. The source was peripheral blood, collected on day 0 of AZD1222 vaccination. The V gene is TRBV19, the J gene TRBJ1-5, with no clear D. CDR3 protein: CASSTNSLDPQHF. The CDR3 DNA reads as TGTGCCAGTAGCACCAACTCGTTAGATCCCCAGCATTTT.